This T cell receptor beta chain is drawn from a study of T cells in localized non-small cell lung cancer. This CDR3 has 15 amino acids. J gave up 1 base and V 7 bases, and 4 bases lay outside the gene matches. Germline V lookup: CDR1 SNHLY, CDR2 FYNNEI. Clones were sequenced by immunoSEQ multiplex PCR, and TCRdb holds only the in-frame ones, with some missing. The table shows some 51,000 clones, with 75% to 90% occurring only once. The sequencing here drew on peripheral blood, taken before any cancer treatment. The chain links TRBV2 to TRBJ2-1; TRBD1 matches 10 bases. The TCR sequence derives from a woman between 35 and 75 years old with stage I lung adenocarcinoma. CDR3 protein: CASTGTGESYNEQFF. Written as DNA, the CDR3 is TGTGCCAGCACCGGGACAGGGGAATCCTACAATGAGCAGTTCTTC.